The sequence of this TCR beta chain was determined in a study of T cell responses to AZD1222 COVID-19 vaccine. Notes on the study in general: Across the whole spike, CD4 TCRs peaked at regions 160-218 and 743-854.

A remark on this clone: Its antigen is not identified.

TCRdb keeps only in-frame clones here, not all; method: immunoSEQ multiplex PCR. The data show 200,000 or so clones, just over 90% seen once. The V and J ends lost 0 bases and 6 bases respectively, with 11 bases between them. The CDR3 extends over 15 amino acids. Germline V lookup: CDR1 LNHNV, CDR2 YYDKDF (reference sequence). This TCR was sampled from an adult in good health. The chain combines TRBV15 with TRBJ1-4; D is possibly TRBD1 (6 bases). This sample comprised peripheral blood, obtained on day 0 of AZD1222 vaccination. The DNA for the CDR3 is TGTGCCACCAGCAGAGATGGACAGCAATATGAAAAACTGTTTTTT. Translated: CATSRDGQQYEKLFF.